Here is one T cell receptor beta chain with its context. Its antigen is not yet known. Base-call qualities are not available, and no considerably larger clone is one nucleotide away. The source of the sample is a study of stem cell transplantation in POMP-related autoinflammatory disease (dated by TCRdb to about 2021). Background on the whole study: The study hypothesis was that defective thymoproteasomes impair MHC class I-dependent CD8+ T-cell differentiation and positive selection, which skews the TRB repertoire. Prior to transplant, the patients had skewing toward CD4+ naive T cells, low CD8+ T-cell proportions, and reduced T-cell cytokine secretion. The effect of POMP deficiency on T-cell receptor beta repertoire diversity and CDR3 characteristics was assessed using high-throughput TRB sequencing.

The CDR3 runs 12 residues from the cysteine to the phenylalanine. The read is trimmed to its CDR3 DNA, 36 bases read in frame from base 1. CDR1 SQVTM and CDR2 ANQGSEA are derived from the germline V gene. Relative to germline, V is missing 2 bases and J is missing 5 bases, with 2 bases of the junction outside any gene match. Study-wide conclusions, independent of this receptor: The trend toward lower diversity and increased clonality in PRAID patients was statistically significant only for regulatory T cells. Across all analyzed T-cell subsets, PRAID patients tended toward lower TRB diversity and higher clonality. The number of unique TRB V-J gene pairings was restricted in PRAID patients.

Receptors were amplified or captured by the immunoSEQ multiplex PCR assay. On the study's bioinformatics: Repertoire diversity was quantified with Shannon entropy, accounting for clonal size distribution. The Gini-Simpson index (Simpson_1-D) was used to measure inequality of clonotype distribution. The table comes from immuneACCESS by way of TCRdb, which keeps in-frame sequences with V and J called. Part of the clones is missing from these tables; in studies checked, under half for an unresolved V gene and the rest for unknown reasons. The V and J calls and clone size come from that table; D and trimming were worked out from the DNA. Here the sample has around 10,000 clones; around 84% occur a single time. Of the sample, roughly 54% falls within the top ten clones. Per the publication, the time point label means: before hematopoietic stem cell transplant. PRAID featured prominent immunodeficiency alongside autoinflammation. Prior to TRB sequencing, T-cell subsets (conventional T cells, CD8+ T cells, regulatory T cells, T follicular helper cells) were sorted.

Specimen: CD8+ T cells from PBMCs, collected before stem cell transplantation. This sequence originates from a human donor with POMP-related autoinflammation and immune dysregulation (PRAID). The sequence is built from TRBV29-1 and TRBJ2-5, and 7 bases in between align with TRBD1. The nucleotide sequence reads as follows: TGCAGCGTTGAACAGGGGGATGAGACCCAGTACTTC. The encoded protein is CSVEQGDETQYF. Supplemented by the reference TRBV29-1 and TRBJ2-5 proteins around the CDR3, the complete variable domain is SAVISQKPSRDICQRGTSLTIQCQVDSQVTMMFWYRQQPGQSLTLIATANQGSEATYESGFVIDKFPISRPNLTFSTLTVSNMSPEDSSIYLCSVEQGDETQYFGPGTRLLVL.